Following are 25 T cell receptor beta chains from one sample sequenced in a study of T cells in Graves' hyperthyroidism and ophthalmopathy. RNA transcripts yielded amplified TCR beta CDR3 regions. When the TCR CDR3 underwent first-round RT-PCR, the HTBI primer set was used. TCRdb re-called the multiplex PCR reads with MiXCR, one entry per CDR3 protein. Of 300,000 to 400,000 distinct CDR3 sequences in the sample, roughly a fifth were seen once. The material sequenced was blood. The receptor set was obtained from a woman aged 45-65 years with Graves' hyperthyroidism.

This clonotype was seen repeatedly, ten times or more. The chain has TRBV2 and TRBJ2-2; D might be TRBD2 (5 bases). V shed 8 bases and J shed 3 bases, with 10 bases lying between them. This CDR3 has 13 residues. Per the germline V gene, CDR1 is SNHLY and CDR2 is FYNNEI. DNA for the CDR3: TGTGCCAGCGGGCGGGTCCACACCGGGGAGCTGTTTTTT. Protein sequence: CASGRVHTGELFF.

To note about this clonotype: A read error may be the cause here, since a much bigger clone is one base away. The chain is built from TRBV28 and TRBJ1-1; tentative D call: TRBD1 (6 bases). Germline loops: CDR1 MDHEN, CDR2 SYDVKM. This CDR3 region has 12 residues. The CDR3 here is CASSLMRQEALF. The CDR3 nucleotides read TGTGCCAGCAGTTTGATGCGACAGGAAGCTCTCTTT.

This clonotype was seen only a few times. This chain uses TRBV29-1 with TRBJ1-2; the D gene is possibly TRBD1 (5 bases). Germline V gene data show CDR1 as SQVTM and CDR2 as ANQGSEA. The CDR3 runs to 16 residues. The V end lost 4 bases, the J end lost 1 base, and 19 bases lay between the germline ends. CDR3 sequence (DNA): TGCAGCGTTGGAAAAGGGGACCGACGACTTAACTATGGCTACACCTTC. As protein: CSVGKGDRRLNYGYTF.

This clonotype has a single count. A much larger clone sits a single nucleotide away, making a read error possible. V gene TRBV18 combines with J gene TRBJ2-1; 8 nucleotides align to TRBD2. Per germline, CDR1 KGHSH and CDR2 LQKENI. V lost 6 bases, J lost 4 bases, and 14 bases stayed unmatched. CDR3 length: 17 residues. The DNA for the CDR3 is TGTGCCAGCTCTCCCATTCCAAGCGGGAGTTGGTACAATGAGCAGTTCTTC. Translated, it gives CASSPIPSGSWYNEQFF.

The chain has TRBV5-1 and TRBJ1-1; 9 bases align to TRBD1. V lost 6 bases and J lost 3; bases outside the gene matches: 9. The CDR3 loop spans 15 amino acids. The germline gives CDR1 SGHRS, CDR2 YFSETQ. CDR3 DNA sequence: TGCGCCAGCAAACCTGCACAGGGGGCGGACACTGAAGCTTTCTTT. Protein: CASKPAQGADTEAFF.

This rearrangement joins TRBV27 to TRBJ2-2, with D perhaps matching TRBD2 (5 bases). Between the trimmed V and J ends, which lost 7 bases and 5 bases, there was a span of 8 bases. CDR1 is MNHEY, CDR2 SMNVEV, per germline (reference sequence). This CDR3 comprises 12 residues. As DNA, the CDR3 is TGTGCCAGCAACCGGGGTACCGGGGAGCTGTTTTTT. It specifies CASNRGTGELFF.

The sample holds many counts of this clonotype. The chain links TRBV11-3 to TRBJ1-1; 8 bases agree with TRBD1. CDR1 SGHNT and CDR2 YENEEA come from the germline V gene. V gave up 1 base and J gave up 8 bases; unmatched junction bases: 3. The CDR3 totals 13 residues. The CDR3 nucleotides are TGTGCCAGCAGCTTAGCCAGGGGGCAGGAAGCTTTCTTT. Amino acids: CASSLARGQEAFF.

The rearrangement uses TRBV7-2 and TRBJ1-2; no clear D gene. Per the germline V gene, CDR1 is SGHTA and CDR2 is FQGNSA. This CDR3 contains 14 residues. The V end lost 7 bases, the J end lost 3 bases, and 15 bases lay between the germline ends. The CDR3 loop is CASMRRVSDYGYTF. For the CDR3, the DNA is TGTGCCAGCATGAGAAGGGTTTCTGACTATGGCTACACCTTC.

CDR3 sequence reads: CASSQGRGTSSYEQYF. As DNA, the CDR3 is TGCGCCAGCAGCCAAGGGAGAGGGACTAGCTCCTACGAGCAGTACTTC. This rearrangement joins TRBV4-1 to TRBJ2-7; 8 bases are shared with TRBD2. CDR1 is MGHRA, CDR2 YSYEKL, per germline. Losses at the gene ends were 1 base for V and 0 bases for J; bases not matched to a gene: 5. This CDR3 region has 16 residues.

This clonotype was seen a few times. The chain uses TRBV30 and TRBJ2-6; D unclear. Trimming removed 2 bases from V and 0 bases from J, with 11 bases in between. CDR3 length: 16 residues. Germline loops: CDR1 GTSNPN, CDR2 SVGIG (reference sequence). The CDR3 sequence: CAWSMGRISGANVLTF. Written as DNA, the CDR3 is TGTGCCTGGAGTATGGGCAGAATCTCTGGGGCCAACGTCCTGACTTTC.

This clonotype was observed many times. The J gene is TRBJ1-1, the V gene TRBV28; 7 nucleotides agree with TRBD1. The ends lost 6 bases at V and 11 bases at J; junction bases unmatched: 6. CDR1 is MDHEN, CDR2 SYDVKM, per germline. The CDR3 spans 11 residues. CDR3 loop: CASRADRVAFF. Here the CDR3 DNA reads TGTGCCAGCAGAGCAGACAGGGTTGCTTTCTTT.

This clonotype was recorded a few times. The chain couples TRBV7-9 to TRBJ2-5; 12 bases fit TRBD2. Per germline, CDR1 SEHNR and CDR2 FQNEAQ (reference sequence). This CDR3 is built from 14 residues. V was pared by 5 bases and J by 5 bases, with 3 bases of the junction left unmatched. The chain's CDR3 is CASSKGTSGETQYF. The CDR3 coding sequence is TGTGCCAGCAGCAAGGGGACTAGCGGGGAGACCCAGTACTTC.

This clonotype was seen a few times. The chain couples TRBV27 to TRBJ1-1; D not certain. V was pared by 0 bases and J by 4 bases, with 6 bases between. Germline V gene sequence: CDR1 MNHEY, CDR2 SMNVEV (reference sequence). The CDR3 is 13 residues long. CDR3 in DNA: TGTGCCAGCAGTTTATCGGAGGTCACTGAAGCTTTCTTT. Its translation: CASSLSEVTEAFF.

This clonotype was detected a few times. The chain combines TRBV4-1 with TRBJ1-3; D not resolved. V was pared by 0 bases and J by 2 bases, with 8 bases between. In germline, CDR1 is MGHRA, CDR2 YSYEKL. This CDR3 contains 15 residues. DNA of the CDR3: TGCGCCAGCAGCCAAGATGCGTGGCCTGGAAACACCATATATTTT. It is translated as CASSQDAWPGNTIYF.

The sample holds a few counts of this clonotype. The chain employs TRBV5-1 and TRBJ2-3, with TRBD2 matching 14 bases. With V trimmed by 4 bases and J by 6 bases, 10 bases remained unmatched. The CDR3 runs to 17 residues. Germline assignment: CDR1 SGHRS and CDR2 YFSETQ. The CDR3 region is CASSLTGLAGGTDTQYF. The CDR3 DNA reads TGCGCCAGCAGCCTTACCGGACTAGCGGGAGGAACGGATACGCAGTATTTT.

The chain couples TRBV20-1 to TRBJ1-1; TRBD1 agrees at 8 bases. Germline values: CDR1 DFQATT, CDR2 SNEGSKA (reference sequence). V gave up 5 bases and J gave up 1 base; unmatched junction bases: 12. CDR3 size: 16 residues. The CDR3: CSAPIRGRGQNTEAFF. The CDR3 coding sequence is TGCAGTGCTCCTATCCGGGGCAGGGGGCAGAACACTGAAGCTTTCTTT.

This clonotype was seen more than once but under ten times. The chain links TRBV20-1 to TRBJ2-5, with a possible D match to TRBD1 (7 bases). The germline gives CDR1 DFQATT, CDR2 SNEGSKA (reference sequence). The germline V and J ends were trimmed by 3 bases and 2 bases, with 16 bases remaining between them. This CDR3 has 15 residues. CDR3 protein: CSARGGAGGQETQYF. For the CDR3, the DNA is TGCAGTGCTAGGGGCGGGGCAGGGGGACAAGAGACCCAGTACTTC.

In its sample, this clonotype was seen many times. The V gene is TRBV5-5, the J gene TRBJ2-1; no firm D call. The germline V and J ends were trimmed by 0 bases and 7 bases, with 11 bases remaining between them. Germline V CDR1 and CDR2: SGHKS, YYEKEE (reference sequence). This CDR3 comprises 14 residues. CDR3 nucleotides: TGTGCCAGCAGCTTGGTTATTAGGTCTAATGAGCAGTTCTTC. Translation gives CASSLVIRSNEQFF.

This clonotype was recorded many times. CDR3 sequence: CASSFGRDYGYTF. The CDR3 DNA reads as TGTGCCAGCAGTTTCGGGCGCGACTATGGCTACACCTTC. The gene calls are TRBV27 and TRBJ1-2; D gene unclear. Trimming left V 3 bases short and J 3 bases short, with 8 bases between. CDR3 size: 13 residues. Germline V gene lookup returns CDR1 MNHEY and CDR2 SMNVEV (reference sequence).

This clonotype was counted ten times or more. The chain has TRBV7-8 and TRBJ2-3; 7 nucleotides agree with TRBD2. After removal of 3 bases from V and 0 bases from J, the junction contained 6 bases not matched to a gene. CDR3 length equals 16 residues. CDR1 SGHVS and CDR2 FQNEAQ come from the germline V gene. The CDR3 loop reads CASSFQAGTSTDTQYF. DNA for the CDR3: TGTGCCAGCAGCTTCCAAGCGGGAACGAGCACAGATACGCAGTATTTT.

The chain couples TRBV5-1 to TRBJ2-3, with 8 bases matching TRBD2. Germline-derived CDR1 and CDR2 are SGHRS and YFSETQ. This CDR3 has 15 residues. Germline trimming cut 0 bases from V and 3 bases from J; bases unmatched to any gene: 3. CDR3 amino acids: CASSLESGSTDTQYF. CDR3 DNA sequence: TGCGCCAGCAGCTTGGAAAGCGGGAGTACAGATACGCAGTATTTT.

The chain has TRBV4-1 and TRBJ2-3; 11 positions match TRBD1. From germline, CDR1 is MGHRA and CDR2 YSYEKL. The CDR3 is 15 amino acids. V gave up 3 bases and J gave up 5 bases; unmatched junction bases: 4. CDR3 coding DNA: TGCGCCAGCAGCCAGGGACAGGGGGTGGAAGATACGCAGTATTTT. This encodes CASSQGQGVEDTQYF.

In this sample, this clonotype turned up once. The rearrangement links TRBV13 to TRBJ1-2, with D unresolved. Trimming took 5 bases from V and 4 from J, leaving 14 bases between them. CDR1 and CDR2 (germline): PRHDT, FYEKMQ (reference sequence). This CDR3 has 14 amino acids. DNA for the CDR3: TGTGCCAGCAGCGGTCCGGCGCGTCCCTATGGCTACACCTTC. Translation gives CASSGPARPYGYTF.

There are many counts of this clonotype. V gene TRBV3-1 combines with J gene TRBJ2-7; 7 nucleotides match TRBD1. CDR1 is LGHDT and CDR2 is YNNKEL in the germline V gene (reference sequence). Trimming cost V 0 bases and J 3 bases; bases outside gene matches: 5. There are 15 residues in the CDR3. The CDR3 is CASSQDLGQNYEQYF. CDR3 bases: TGTGCCAGCAGCCAAGATTTGGGACAGAACTACGAGCAGTACTTC.

This clonotype appeared a few times. This chain joins TRBV5-1 and TRBJ1-5; no firm D call. In germline, CDR1 is SGHRS, CDR2 YFSETQ. Trimming removed 0 bases from V and 2 bases from J, with 9 bases in between. This CDR3 contains 15 residues. The CDR3 loop reads CASSLEGPGNQPQHF. CDR3 coding DNA: TGCGCCAGCAGCTTGGAAGGTCCGGGCAATCAGCCCCAGCATTTT.